Listed here are 31 T cell receptor beta chains from one sample, sequenced in a study of T-cell memory formation after mild COVID-19. Each CDR3 protein is one row after TCRdb ran MiXCR on the 5' RACE reads. The sample records some 300,000 distinct CDR3 sequences, roughly a fifth being singletons. Sequenced input: PBMCs or a T cell subset sorted from them (not recorded which). Source of these receptors: a man between 18 and 29 years old who had mild COVID-19 (a few samples of this study predate the infection). Cell type and time point are not known.

This clonotype turned up a few times. The junction does not match germline at one end; this may be a read error. This chain links TRBV5-1 with TRBJ2-3, with TRBD2 matching over 12 bases. This CDR3 region has 13 residues. CDR1 and CDR2 from the germline V gene are SGHRS and YFSETQ. Here the CDR3 reads CASSLEPSGGEVF. The CDR3 nucleotides read TGCGCCAGCAGCTTGGAGCCTAGCGGGGGGGAGGTCTTT.

With regard to this clonotype: One end of the junction varies from germline; a read error may be responsible. The chain employs TRBV14 and TRBJ2-1, with D uncertain. CDR1 and CDR2 from the germline V gene are SGHDN and FVKESK. This CDR3 contains 14 residues. The CDR3 bases are TGTGCCAGCAGACAAGGACCCGGCCGGAATGAGCAGTTCTTC. As protein: CASRQGPGRNEQFF.

The chain uses TRBV6-5 and TRBJ2-1; D call uncertain. Trimming took off 0 bases at V and 7 bases at J, with 10 bases between the two ends. From germline, CDR1 is MNHEY and CDR2 SVGAGI. CDR3 size: 14 residues. CDR3 protein: CASSYSSDGNEQFF. CDR3 DNA sequence: TGTGCCAGCAGTTACTCTTCCGATGGGAATGAGCAGTTCTTC.

V is TRBV4-3 and J is TRBJ1-4; no clear D gene. The V gene's germline CDR1 is LGHNA and CDR2 YSLEER. This CDR3 region has 14 residues. V was cut by 1 base and J by 4 bases, with 7 bases left in between. Here the CDR3 reads CASSQVGGNEKLFF. CDR3 coding DNA: TGCGCCAGCAGCCAAGTCGGCGGTAATGAAAAACTGTTTTTT.

This clonotype appeared a few times. V usage is TRBV25-1 and J usage is TRBJ2-7; D may be TRBD2 (6 bases). V was pared by 2 bases and J by 2 bases, with 13 bases between. The length of the CDR3 is 15 residues. CDR1 MGHDK and CDR2 SYGVNS come from the germline V gene. The DNA for the CDR3 is TGTGCCAGCAGTGAAGATAGCGGCAGACCCTACGAGCAGTACTTC. Protein product: CASSEDSGRPYEQYF.

The chain has TRBV5-1 and TRBJ1-1; 11 bases are shared with TRBD1. The CDR3 covers 15 residues. J lost 4 bases, V lost 4 bases, and 6 bases had no gene match. The germline V gene has CDR1 SGHRS and CDR2 YFSETQ. The chain's CDR3 is CASSRDRGISTEAFF. CDR3 nucleotide sequence: TGCGCCAGCAGCAGGGACAGGGGGATTTCCACTGAAGCTTTCTTT.

This clonotype has ten or more counts. V and J are TRBV4-3 and TRBJ2-3; perhaps TRBD2 as D (6 bases). The CDR3 is made up of 16 amino acids. Germline CDR1 is LGHNA and CDR2 is YSLEER. Trimming shortened V by 4 bases and J by 5 bases, and 19 bases separated the two germline ends. CDR3 sequence reads: CASSRAGRTSGDTQYF. CDR3 in DNA: TGCGCCAGCAGCCGGGCAGGGAGGACCTCGGGAGATACGCAGTATTTT.

This clonotype was recorded only once. The chain is built from TRBV7-2 and TRBJ2-5, with TRBD1 as a possible D gene (5 bases). Germline V gene lookup returns CDR1 SGHTA and CDR2 FQGNSA. V gave up 2 bases and J gave up 5 bases, with 12 bases separating them. The CDR3 spans 14 residues. CDR3 nucleotides: TGTGCCAGCAGCTTATCAGGGAATGGGGAGACCCAGTACTTC. It codes for CASSLSGNGETQYF. The full variable domain, rest sourced from reference TRBV7-2 and TRBJ2-5, is GAGVSQSPSNKVTEKGKDVELRCDPISGHTALYWYRQSLGQGLEFLIYFQGNSAPDKSGLPSDRFSAERTGGSVSTLTIQRTQQEDSAVYLCASSLSGNGETQYFGPGTRLLVL.

The V gene is TRBV5-1, the J gene TRBJ2-7, with a tentative D call TRBD1 (5 bases). Trimming cost V 0 bases and J 0 bases, with 10 bases left between them. This CDR3 is 15 amino acids long. Per germline, CDR1 SGHRS and CDR2 YFSETQ. This chain's CDR3 is CASSLGGRPSYEQYF. The DNA of the CDR3 is TGCGCCAGCAGCTTGGGGGGCAGACCCTCCTACGAGCAGTACTTC.

The chain carries TRBV19 and TRBJ2-7; 7 bases map to TRBD1. The length of the CDR3 is 13 residues. Germline V gene data show CDR1 as LNHDA and CDR2 as SQIVND (reference sequence). V was clipped by 6 bases and J by 0 bases; unmatched bases: 2. CDR3 protein: CASSGDSSYEQYF. CDR3 nucleotides: TGTGCCAGTAGCGGGGACAGCTCCTACGAGCAGTACTTC.

The chain employs TRBV29-1 and TRBJ2-7, with 9 nucleotides matching TRBD2. Trimming took 5 bases from V and 5 from J; bases not matched to a gene: 4. The germline gives CDR1 SQVTM, CDR2 ANQGSEA. The CDR3 loop spans 12 amino acids. DNA for the CDR3: TGCAGCGTTCTAGCGGGGATACACGAGCAGTACGTC. It is translated as CSVLAGIHEQYV.

In its sample, this clonotype was seen a few times. The V call is TRBV20-1, the J call TRBJ1-1, with D maybe TRBD1 (5 bases). The CDR3 is made up of 13 amino acids. The V gene's germline CDR1 is DFQATT and CDR2 SNEGSKA (reference sequence). With 2 bases removed from V and 1 base from J, the gap between germline ends came to 8 bases. The CDR3 protein is CSARQGTNTEAFF. As DNA, the CDR3 is TGCAGTGCTAGACAGGGTACGAACACTGAAGCTTTCTTT.

A few counts support this clonotype. The chain combines TRBV6-5 with TRBJ2-5; D is undetermined. Germline values: CDR1 MNHEY, CDR2 SVGAGI. The CDR3 is 12 residues long. Trimming removed 6 bases at V and 5 bases at J, with 10 bases between. CDR3 bases: TGTGCCAGCAGAGCAACCGGGGAGACCCAGTACTTC. Amino acids: CASRATGETQYF.

About this clonotype itself: Because the CDR3's place on the DNA is in doubt, the DNA is left out and the CDR3 is given as listed by TCRdb. This chain connects TRBV6-5 to TRBJ1-1. Termini included, the CDR3 measures 14 amino acids. Looked up from germline, CDR1 is MNHEY and CDR2 is SVGAGI. CDR3 amino acids: CASSSSTGSTEAFF.

The chain carries TRBV9 and TRBJ2-2; TRBD1 is a possible D gene (5 bases). Trimming stripped 7 bases from V and 7 bases from J, with 14 bases between. Looked up from germline, CDR1 is SGDLS and CDR2 is YYNGEE. This CDR3 is 13 amino acids long. CDR3 residues: CASGPQGVGELFF. The CDR3 DNA follows: TGTGCCAGCGGCCCCCAAGGGGTCGGGGAGCTGTTTTTT.

This CDR3 is CASSPSPSGGVEETQYF. The CDR3 bases are TGTGCCAGCAGCCCGTCCCCCTCCGGGGGGGTGGAAGAGACCCAGTACTTC. The chain couples TRBV4-2 to TRBJ2-5, with 8 positions matching TRBD2. This CDR3 region has 17 residues. Germline assignment: CDR1 LGHNA and CDR2 YNFKEQ. The trim removed 4 bases at V and 3 bases at J, leaving 13 bases unmatched.

The table lists this clonotype with a few counts. The chain carries TRBV14 and TRBJ1-1; D unresolved. The CDR3 has 13 amino acids. Germline V gene data show CDR1 as SGHDN and CDR2 as FVKESK. Between the trimmed V and J ends, which lost 4 bases and 5 bases, there was a span of 11 bases. CDR3 loop: CASSLDRWTEAFF. Here the CDR3 DNA reads TGTGCCAGCAGCCTTGATAGGTGGACTGAAGCTTTCTTT.

This clonotype showed up just once. The CDR3 DNA sequence: TGCGCCAGCAGCCAAGGGAAGGGGGATGGACAGCCCCAGCATTTT. It yields the protein CASSQGKGDGQPQHF. The rearrangement uses TRBV4-1 and TRBJ1-5; possibly TRBD1 for D (6 bases). The V and J ends lost 1 base and 7 bases respectively, with 14 bases between them. This CDR3 has 15 amino acids. Germline CDR1 and CDR2: MGHRA and YSYEKL.

The CDR3 DNA reads TGTGCCAGCAGTACCCCGGACAGGGGCACCGGGGAGCTGTTTTTT. This codes for CASSTPDRGTGELFF. The chain is built from TRBV12-3 or TRBV12-4 and TRBJ2-2; TRBD1 matches 9 bases. V dropped 5 bases and J dropped 4; count of bases not matched to a gene: 5. This CDR3 region has 15 residues.

In this sample, this clonotype turned up a few times. This chain uses TRBV7-8 with TRBJ2-5; D is ambiguous. The CDR3 runs to 13 residues. Per germline, CDR1 SGHVS and CDR2 FQNEAQ. V lost 3 bases to trimming and J lost 4 bases, with 9 bases between them. The CDR3 bases are TGTGCCAGCAGCTTTGCCCGAAGAGAGACCCAGTACTTC. Amino acid sequence: CASSFARRETQYF.

This clonotype turned up a few times. The rearrangement uses TRBV2 and TRBJ1-5; no definite D call. Trimming stripped 6 bases from V and 1 base from J, with 13 bases between. This CDR3 has 15 residues. The germline CDR1 and CDR2 sequences are SNHLY and FYNNEI. The CDR3 sequence: CASSSTFISNQPQHF. For the CDR3, the DNA is TGTGCCAGCAGCTCTACTTTTATAAGCAATCAGCCCCAGCATTTT.

This clonotype was seen only a few times. The rearrangement uses TRBV20-1 and TRBJ2-3, with D maybe TRBD2 (6 bases). V was pared by 1 base and J by 4 bases, with 15 bases between. The CDR3 covers 15 residues. Per germline, CDR1 DFQATT and CDR2 SNEGSKA (reference sequence). The CDR3 loop reads CSARVGSGPPDTQYF. As DNA, the CDR3 is TGCAGTGCTAGAGTCGGGAGCGGGCCCCCAGATACGCAGTATTTT.

The CDR3 loop reads CASSTGLAGGRGQETQYF. The CDR3 coding sequence is TGCGCCAGCAGCACAGGACTAGCGGGGGGGCGAGGACAAGAGACCCAGTACTTC. This chain joins TRBV5-1 and TRBJ2-5; 15 bases align to TRBD2. V lost 4 bases, J lost 2 bases, and 9 bases stayed unmatched. Germline CDR1 SGHRS, CDR2 YFSETQ. The CDR3 is 18 residues long.

V is TRBV6-5 and J is TRBJ1-5; 10 positions match TRBD1. Germline assignment: CDR1 MNHEY and CDR2 SVGAGI. The J segment lost 6 bases and the V segment lost 3 bases, leaving 5 bases of the junction unmatched. The CDR3 loop spans 15 amino acids. CDR3 DNA: TGTGCCAGCAGTTATTCGGGACAGGGGAGTCAGCCCCAGCATTTT. This sequence encodes CASSYSGQGSQPQHF.

This clonotype has just one count. The V and J genes are TRBV7-2 and TRBJ2-2; a weak D match, TRBD1 (6 bases). CDR1 and CDR2 from the germline V gene are SGHTA and FQGNSA. The CDR3 has 17 amino acids. V shed 5 bases and J shed 7 bases, with 23 bases lying between them. CDR3: CASSLRGLSGASGELFF. The CDR3 DNA sequence: TGTGCCAGCAGCCTGAGGGGCCTTTCAGGGGCCAGCGGGGAGCTGTTTTTT.

This clonotype appeared a few times. This rearrangement joins TRBV5-1 to TRBJ1-1; D perhaps matches TRBD1 (6 bases). Germline CDR1 SGHRS, CDR2 YFSETQ. The CDR3 totals 15 residues. V was clipped by 4 bases and J by 0 bases, with 13 bases between them. Written as DNA, the CDR3 is TGCGCCAGCAGCCACGGACAGCAACTGAACACTGAAGCTTTCTTT. Residues: CASSHGQQLNTEAFF.

The rearrangement uses TRBV9 and TRBJ2-5; D remains ambiguous. The V gene's germline CDR1 is SGDLS and CDR2 YYNGEE. V lost 4 bases and J lost 3, with 16 bases in between. The CDR3 totals 15 residues. The CDR3 DNA follows: TGTGCCAGCAGCAACCCTCCGGCCGGTGAAGAGACCCAGTACTTC. Its translation is CASSNPPAGEETQYF.

This chain joins TRBV6-5 and TRBJ2-3; 8 bases agree with TRBD1. There are 15 residues in the CDR3. The germline gives CDR1 MNHEY, CDR2 SVGAGI. J gave up 2 bases and V 6 bases, and 7 bases lay outside the gene matches. CDR3 sequence reads: CASSPGQVITDTQYF. The CDR3 DNA sequence: TGTGCCAGCAGCCCGGGACAGGTGATCACAGATACGCAGTATTTT.

This clonotype has just a few counts. The chain couples TRBV18 to TRBJ2-3, with TRBD2 matching over 13 bases. The CDR3 contains 16 residues. V lost 3 bases to trimming and J lost 6 bases; unmatched junction nucleotides: 6. The germline CDR1 and CDR2 sequences are KGHSH and LQKENI. Here the CDR3 reads CASSPRTSGGGDTQYF. DNA of the CDR3: TGTGCCAGCTCACCGAGGACTAGCGGGGGAGGGGATACGCAGTATTTT.

This clonotype was seen at least ten times. The rearrangement joins TRBV20-1 to TRBJ2-1, with a possible D match to TRBD2 (5 bases). The CDR3 is 15 amino acids. The V and J ends lost 5 bases and 2 bases respectively, with 16 bases between them. Germline CDR1 reads DFQATT; CDR2 reads SNEGSKA (reference sequence). CDR3 nucleotide sequence: TGCAGTGCTCGACCCTCTCACGGGGCCTACAATGAGCAGTTCTTC. Amino acid sequence: CSARPSHGAYNEQFF.

This clonotype was observed a few times. This rearrangement joins TRBV6-2 or TRBV6-3 to TRBJ2-5, with 13 bases fitting TRBD2. The CDR3 contains 19 residues. V dropped 1 base and J dropped 5; count of bases not matched to a gene: 13. The germline gives CDR1 MNHEY, CDR2 SVGEGT. DNA of the CDR3: TGTGCCAGCAGTTACTTGGGACTAGCGGGGCTGGATCCGTCGGAGACCCAGTACTTC. Residues: CASSYLGLAGLDPSETQYF.